The sequence of this T cell receptor beta chain was determined in a study of blood T cell repertoires in COVID-19. The wider study: The study drew acute and convalescent COVID-19 samples from the United States, Italy and Spain. T cells, B-cell-depleted T cells, or PBMCs supplied cDNA or gDNA.

Patients of the Seattle cohort, enrolled during active infection, were followed longitudinally. The CDR3 loop spans 14 amino acids. V was pared by 2 bases and J by 6 bases, with 6 bases of the junction left unmatched. CDR1 LGHDT and CDR2 YNNKEL come from the germline V gene (reference sequence). As handled by the study authors: Counts of nucleated cells, estimated from reference gene primer amplification, were obtained. The method was immunoSEQ multiplex PCR; TCRdb's version includes in-frame clones alone and lacks a portion of them. V, J and clone size were drawn from that table, and D and trimming were deduced from the DNA. Found here are about 170,000 clones, 92% of them singletons; the top ten hold 4.8%.

This receptor was obtained from a man aged 25 to 40 with COVID-19, enrolled during active disease. The source material was peripheral blood. This chain joins TRBV3-1 (or the pseudogene TRBV3-2) and TRBJ1-2; 7 bases are shared with TRBD1. CDR3 nucleotides: TGTGCCAGCAGCCAAACAGGGGATCTCGATGGCTACACCTTC. It encodes CASSQTGDLDGYTF.